These T cell receptor beta chains were read from a single sample in a study of shared clonotypes between healthy human individuals. Libraries were prepared by immunoSEQ multiplex PCR; TCRdb keeps only in-frame clonotypes and omits some of them. Of about 2.4 million clones in the sample, 80% to 95% are singletons; the top ten hold about 0.38%. The sample was naive CD4+ T cells from PBMCs. These receptors all come from a man aged 18-30 years in good health. Some clones in this sample may be carry-over from other donors' samples. The CDR3 runs from the conserved cysteine through the conserved F or W. Fields, in order: CDR3 DNA, CDR3 protein, V gene, D gene, J gene, clone size. A D gene is named only where the DNA matches it firmly. The listing skips clone size in some rows; elsewhere it reads once, few, many or a size class.

cdr3_nt: TGTGCCAGCAGCATACAGGGAGGGGCGTCTGAAGCTTTCTTT
cdr3_aa: CASSIQGGASEAFF
v_call: TRBV7-2
d_call: -
j_call: TRBJ1-1
clone_size: few

cdr3_nt: TGTGCCATCAGTGACAGGGTTAGCACTGAAGCTTTCTTT
cdr3_aa: CAISDRVSTEAFF
v_call: TRBV10-3
d_call: -
j_call: TRBJ1-1
clone_size: few

cdr3_nt: TGTGCCAGCTCCGGGACTAGAGAGCAGTTCTTC
cdr3_aa: CASSGTREQFF
v_call: TRBV28
d_call: TRBD2
j_call: TRBJ2-1
clone_size: -

cdr3_nt: TGTGCCAGCAGGCCTGGGACAGGAGCCACCGGGGAGCTGTTTTTT
cdr3_aa: CASRPGTGATGELFF
v_call: TRBV7-9
d_call: TRBD1
j_call: TRBJ2-2
clone_size: -

cdr3_nt: TGTGCCAGCAGCATACGCCCCACGGGTGAGCAGTTCTTC
cdr3_aa: CASSIRPTGEQFF
v_call: TRBV7-8
d_call: -
j_call: TRBJ2-1
clone_size: -

cdr3_nt: TGTGCCAGCAGCGAGAGACTAGCGGGAGGCCCAGAGACCCAGTACTTC
cdr3_aa: CASSERLAGGPETQYF
v_call: TRBV13
d_call: TRBD2
j_call: TRBJ2-5
clone_size: once

cdr3_nt: TGCGCCAGCAGCTTGAAACCTACGGGACAGTACCAAGAGACCCAGTACTTC
cdr3_aa: CASSLKPTGQYQETQYF
v_call: TRBV5-1
d_call: TRBD1
j_call: TRBJ2-5
clone_size: -

cdr3_nt: TGTGCCAGCAGCCAAGACTCTAGCGGGTCGACCTACGAGCAGTACTTC
cdr3_aa: CASSQDSSGSTYEQYF
v_call: TRBV4-2
d_call: TRBD2
j_call: TRBJ2-7
clone_size: once

cdr3_nt: TGTGCCAGCAGCCGAGGGCTGGGACGGACGACGAACACTGAAGCTTTCTTT
cdr3_aa: CASSRGLGRTTNTEAFF
v_call: TRBV7-8
d_call: -
j_call: TRBJ1-1
clone_size: -

cdr3_nt: TGCGCCAGCAGCTTCCTGGCGGGGTCAAACAATGAGCAGTTCTTC
cdr3_aa: CASSFLAGSNNEQFF
v_call: TRBV5-1
d_call: -
j_call: TRBJ2-1
clone_size: -

cdr3_nt: TGTGCCAGCAGCGTACTGGGGAACACTGAAGCTTTCTTT
cdr3_aa: CASSVLGNTEAFF
v_call: TRBV9
d_call: -
j_call: TRBJ1-1
clone_size: few

cdr3_nt: TGTGCCAGCAGCTTAACAGGGACAGGGCCTCCGAGCTCCTACAATGAGCAGTTCTTC
cdr3_aa: CASSLTGTGPPSSYNEQFF
v_call: TRBV7-3
d_call: TRBD1
j_call: TRBJ2-1
clone_size: -

cdr3_nt: TGTGCCAGCAGCTGGGACAGGGGCAGCTATGGCTACACCTTC
cdr3_aa: CASSWDRGSYGYTF
v_call: TRBV7-2
d_call: TRBD1
j_call: TRBJ1-2
clone_size: -

cdr3_nt: TGTGCCAGCAGCTTGATCACCTCTTACGAGCAGTACTTC
cdr3_aa: CASSLITSYEQYF
v_call: TRBV5-4
d_call: -
j_call: TRBJ2-7
clone_size: -

cdr3_nt: TGTGCCAGCAGCCACGGTGGAGATGGCTACACCTTC
cdr3_aa: CASSHGGDGYTF
v_call: TRBV14
d_call: -
j_call: TRBJ1-2
clone_size: few

cdr3_nt: TGCGCCAGCAGCAGCTCAGATACGCAGTATTTT
cdr3_aa: CASSSSDTQYF
v_call: TRBV5-1
d_call: -
j_call: TRBJ2-3
clone_size: -

cdr3_nt: TGTGCCAGCAGCCCCGGGACGCAAAATCAGCCCCAGCATTTT
cdr3_aa: CASSPGTQNQPQHF
v_call: TRBV7-9
d_call: -
j_call: TRBJ1-5
clone_size: -

cdr3_nt: TGTGCCAGCAGTGAGTTGTACAGCCTGACCCACGAGCAGTACTTC
cdr3_aa: CASSELYSLTHEQYF
v_call: TRBV6-1
d_call: -
j_call: TRBJ2-7
clone_size: -

cdr3_nt: TGTGCCAGCAATCCACAGGGGACCTATGGCTACACCTTC
cdr3_aa: CASNPQGTYGYTF
v_call: TRBV6-6
d_call: TRBD1
j_call: TRBJ1-2
clone_size: -

cdr3_nt: TGTGCCAGCAGCTTTGGGCAGGGGCACGCCGGGGAGCTGTTTTTT
cdr3_aa: CASSFGQGHAGELFF
v_call: TRBV7-6
d_call: -
j_call: TRBJ2-2
clone_size: -

cdr3_nt: TGTGCCAGCAGCTTAGAGGGTGAGCAGTTCTTC
cdr3_aa: CASSLEGEQFF
v_call: TRBV13
d_call: -
j_call: TRBJ2-1
clone_size: -

cdr3_nt: TGTGCCAGCAGCGTAGGCAGGAACACTGAAGCTTTCTTT
cdr3_aa: CASSVGRNTEAFF
v_call: TRBV9
d_call: -
j_call: TRBJ1-1
clone_size: -

cdr3_nt: TGCGCCAGCAGCTTGGGATCCGGACTCGCCAAAAACATTCAGTACTTC
cdr3_aa: CASSLGSGLAKNIQYF
v_call: TRBV5-1
d_call: -
j_call: TRBJ2-4
clone_size: -

cdr3_nt: TGTGCCAGCACTTCGGGGACAGGGACAAACACCATATATTTT
cdr3_aa: CASTSGTGTNTIYF
v_call: TRBV6-7
d_call: TRBD1
j_call: TRBJ1-3
clone_size: -

cdr3_nt: TGTGCCAGCAGCAAAGGCTTAACTCGACAGGGGGCAGCGGGTGAGCAGTTCTTC
cdr3_aa: CASSKGLTRQGAAGEQFF
v_call: TRBV21-1
d_call: -
j_call: TRBJ2-1
clone_size: -

cdr3_nt: TGTGCCAGCAGCTTGTTACAGGGTGCGGGAAACACCATATATTTT
cdr3_aa: CASSLLQGAGNTIYF
v_call: TRBV5-6
d_call: -
j_call: TRBJ1-3
clone_size: -

cdr3_nt: TGTGCCAGTAGTTGGACAGGAGCTCAATATAGCAATCAGCCCCAGCATTTT
cdr3_aa: CASSWTGAQYSNQPQHF
v_call: TRBV19
d_call: TRBD1
j_call: TRBJ1-5
clone_size: -

cdr3_nt: TGTGCCAGCAGCTTGTACACTGCCGGAACAGATACGCAGTATTTT
cdr3_aa: CASSLYTAGTDTQYF
v_call: TRBV7-3
d_call: -
j_call: TRBJ2-3
clone_size: -

cdr3_nt: TGTGCCAGCAGTTTTGGACAGGGAAACTATGGCTACACCTTC
cdr3_aa: CASSFGQGNYGYTF
v_call: TRBV28
d_call: TRBD1
j_call: TRBJ1-2
clone_size: -

cdr3_nt: TGCGCCAGCAGGGACGGGACTAGCATTAATGAGCAGTTCTTC
cdr3_aa: CASRDGTSINEQFF
v_call: TRBV5-1
d_call: TRBD2
j_call: TRBJ2-1
clone_size: -

cdr3_nt: TGTGCCAGCTCACAACAGAACGGACCAGATACGCAGTATTTT
cdr3_aa: CASSQQNGPDTQYF
v_call: TRBV18
d_call: -
j_call: TRBJ2-3
clone_size: -